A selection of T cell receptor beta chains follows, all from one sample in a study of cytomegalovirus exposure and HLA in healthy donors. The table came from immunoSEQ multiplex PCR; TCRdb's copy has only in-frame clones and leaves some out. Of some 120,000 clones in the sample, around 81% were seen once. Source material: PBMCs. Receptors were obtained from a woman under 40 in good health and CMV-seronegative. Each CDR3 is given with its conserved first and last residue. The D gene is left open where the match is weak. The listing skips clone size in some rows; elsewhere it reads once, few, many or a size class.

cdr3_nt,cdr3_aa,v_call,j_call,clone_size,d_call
TGTGCCAGCAGGTACAACTTACATCAGCCCCAGCATTTT,CASRYNLHQPQHF,TRBV6-5,TRBJ1-5,once,-
TGCAGCGTTGAAGGACAACTAGCGGCCGGGGGGGCCCAGTACTTC,CSVEGQLAAGGAQYF,TRBV29-1,TRBJ2-5,few,TRBD2
TGTGCCAGCAGCCAAGATCTTTGGACAGGGAGACGCAATCAGCCCCAGCATTTT,CASSQDLWTGRRNQPQHF,TRBV14,TRBJ1-5,-,TRBD1
TGTGCCAGCAGCTTGGAGGGACACCAATACGAGCAGTACTTC,CASSLEGHQYEQYF,TRBV5-6,TRBJ2-7,-,-
TGTGCCAGCAGCGTAGGGCTAGCGGAGGACGAGCAGTACTTC,CASSVGLAEDEQYF,TRBV9,TRBJ2-7,-,TRBD2
TGTGCCAGCAGTGAGAACAGGGATGTCTATCTCTTC,CASSENRDVYLF,TRBV2,TRBJ2-4,few,-
TGTGCCAGCAGCTTGACAGGGGAAGATACGCAGTATTTT,CASSLTGEDTQYF,TRBV7-2,TRBJ2-3,-,TRBD1
TGCGCCAGCAGTCAAATACGGACGGATTTTAGGGGCATCCCATCCTACGAGCAGTACTTC,CASSQIRTDFRGIPSYEQYF,TRBV4-3,TRBJ2-7,-,-
TGTGCCAGCAGTCCGGGGGGGAACACTGAAGCTTTCTTT,CASSPGGNTEAFF,TRBV27,TRBJ1-1,few,-
TGTGCCAGCAGTGATCCCGTCGGGGGCCAAGAGACCCAGTACTTC,CASSDPVGGQETQYF,TRBV6-1,TRBJ2-5,-,-
TGTGCCAGCAGGGAGGATTTGGACGGGAATGAAAAACTGTTTTTT,CASREDLDGNEKLFF,TRBV6-5,TRBJ1-4,-,-
TGTGCCAGCAGCCCCTCCCGGGGAAACTACGAGCAGTACTTC,CASSPSRGNYEQYF,TRBV6-5,TRBJ2-7,-,-
TGCGCCAGCAGCCGATGGACTAGCGGGATCACCCTACGGGAGACCCAGTACTTC,CASSRWTSGITLRETQYF,TRBV5-1,TRBJ2-5,once,TRBD2
TGTGCCAGCAGTGAAGTCTCAGGGGGAAGGGGCTACGAGCAGTACTTC,CASSEVSGGRGYEQYF,TRBV6-1,TRBJ2-7,-,TRBD1
TGTGCCAGCAGCTTAGTCGGTCTAGCGGTCGGTTACAATGAGCAGTTCTTC,CASSLVGLAVGYNEQFF,TRBV11-2,TRBJ2-1,-,TRBD2
TGTGCCAGCACCATCTCCGGCAGACAGGGGATTCAGTATTTC,CASTISGRQGIQYF,TRBV7-2,TRBJ2-4,-,TRBD1
TGTGCCAGCGGGCCCAGCTACAGAACAAAAGAGAAAACTGAAGCTTTCTTT,CASGPSYRTKEKTEAFF,TRBV7-9,TRBJ1-1,-,-
TGTGCCAGCAGCCAAGATCGGAGCAGGGGGCACACCATATATTTT,CASSQDRSRGHTIYF,TRBV14,TRBJ1-3,-,TRBD1
TGTGCCAGCAGACTTAGCGGGCCCACCTACGAGCAGTACTTC,CASRLSGPTYEQYF,TRBV6-5,TRBJ2-7,few,TRBD2
TGTGCCAGCAGCTCCCAGGGGGCGGCTGGGGCCAACGTCCTGACTTTC,CASSSQGAAGANVLTF,TRBV5-8,TRBJ2-6,-,TRBD1
TGTGCCAGCAGCGTAGAGTGGGAGGGCCGGGGCGAGCAGTACTTC,CASSVEWEGRGEQYF,TRBV9,TRBJ2-7,-,TRBD2
TGTGCCAGCAGCTTAGGAGGAAGCTCTGGAAACACCATATATTTT,CASSLGGSSGNTIYF,TRBV7-2,TRBJ1-3,-,-
TGTGCCAGCAGTTTGGCCGTTAACTACGAGCAGTACTTC,CASSLAVNYEQYF,TRBV27,TRBJ2-7,few,-
TGTGCCAGCAGTTTACTAGCGGGAGAGCCCGGGGAGCTGTTTTTT,CASSLLAGEPGELFF,TRBV28,TRBJ2-2,few,TRBD2
TGTGCCAGCAGTTTACCCAAGACTAGCGGGAGCTACGAGCAGTACTTC,CASSLPKTSGSYEQYF,TRBV28,TRBJ2-7,-,TRBD2
TGTGCCAGCAGCTTAAAGAGCGGGAGGGACATTTCTAGCACAGATACGCAGTATTTT,CASSLKSGRDISSTDTQYF,TRBV7-2,TRBJ2-3,few,TRBD2
TGTGCCAGCAGTCCCAAGGGACTGCCCTACGAGCAGTACTTC,CASSPKGLPYEQYF,TRBV27,TRBJ2-7,-,-
TGCAGCGTGGCCTCAAGCGGGACAGGGGGAGAGACCCAGTACTTC,CSVASSGTGGETQYF,TRBV29-1,TRBJ2-5,-,TRBD1
TGTGCCAGCAGTCCCTCTAGCGGGACCGACCTCTACGAGCAGTACTTC,CASSPSSGTDLYEQYF,TRBV28,TRBJ2-7,-,TRBD2
TGTGCCAGCAGCCTCCCCCCGGGACAGGGGATCTACGAGCAGTACTTC,CASSLPPGQGIYEQYF,TRBV11-2,TRBJ2-7,-,TRBD1
TGCGCCAGCTCCTTCCGGGACAATGAGCAGTTCTTC,CASSFRDNEQFF,TRBV5-1,TRBJ2-1,-,-